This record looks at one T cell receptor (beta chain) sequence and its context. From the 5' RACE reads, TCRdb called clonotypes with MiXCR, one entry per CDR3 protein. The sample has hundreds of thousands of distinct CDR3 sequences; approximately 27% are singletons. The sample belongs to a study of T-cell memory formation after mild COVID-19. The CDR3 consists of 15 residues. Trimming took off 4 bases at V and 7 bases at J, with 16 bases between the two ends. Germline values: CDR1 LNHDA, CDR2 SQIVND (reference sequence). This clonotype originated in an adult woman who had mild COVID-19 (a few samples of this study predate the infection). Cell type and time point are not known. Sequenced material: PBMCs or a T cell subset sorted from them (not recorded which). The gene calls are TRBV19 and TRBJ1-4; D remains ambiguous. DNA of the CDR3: TGTGCCAGTAGTAGGTCCGGCCGGCCTGCTGAAAAACTGTTTTTT. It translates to CASSRSGRPAEKLFF.